This paragraph reports one T cell receptor (beta chain). Antigen: not known. The CDR3 is made up of 15 amino acids. Trimming removed 5 bases from V and 3 bases from J, with 16 bases in between. Molecular barcoded adaptors covering alpha/delta and beta/gamma chains were used on roughly 400 ng RNA. MiXCR, run by TCRdb on the reads, gives a single entry per CDR3 protein. The sample lists around 35,000 distinct CDR3 sequences, roughly an eighth occurring once. The entry originates in a study of read filtering for tumor transcriptome and immune sequencing. Study details: DNase treatment preceded whole-transcriptome library preparation.

Study-level findings and limits: Compared with RNA-seq, IR-seq gave much higher clonotype depth and reliability. Roughly 80% of IR-seq clonotypes had one read, totaling roughly 3.5% of reads; RNA-seq: about 74% and 41%. Without single-read clonotypes, shared clonotype proportions correlated more between IR-seq and RNA-seq.

This chain connects TRBV12-3 or TRBV12-4 to TRBJ2-5; perhaps TRBD1 as D (5 bases). The clonotype was recovered from a donor at least 40 years old with multiple myeloma. The sample consisted of a population of CD138-negative cells sorted from bone marrow. The CDR3 DNA follows: TGTGCCAGCAGTGAGTGGGGCAGGAGAAAAGAGACCCAGTACTTC. Encoded protein: CASSEWGRRKETQYF.